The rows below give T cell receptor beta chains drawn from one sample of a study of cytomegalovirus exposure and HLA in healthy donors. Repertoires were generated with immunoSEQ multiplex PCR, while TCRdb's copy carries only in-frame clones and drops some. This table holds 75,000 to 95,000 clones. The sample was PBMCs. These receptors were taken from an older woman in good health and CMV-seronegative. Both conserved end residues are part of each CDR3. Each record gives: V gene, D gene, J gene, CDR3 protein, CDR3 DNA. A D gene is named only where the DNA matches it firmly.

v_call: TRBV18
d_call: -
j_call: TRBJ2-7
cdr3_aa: CASSPQESDEQYF
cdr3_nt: TGTGCCAGCTCACCACAGGAGTCCGACGAGCAGTACTTC

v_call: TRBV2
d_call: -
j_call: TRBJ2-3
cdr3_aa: CASKDGLAGVDTQYF
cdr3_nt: TGTGCCAGCAAGGATGGGCTAGCTGGAGTGGATACGCAGTATTTT

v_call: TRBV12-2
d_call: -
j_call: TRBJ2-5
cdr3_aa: CASRFEHPGLAGVCQETQYF
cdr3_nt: TGTGCAAGTCGCTTCGAGCACCCTGGACTAGCGGGAGTTTGCCAAGAGACCCAGTACTTC

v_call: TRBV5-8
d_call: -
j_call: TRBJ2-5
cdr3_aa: CASSLRTGHQEQYF
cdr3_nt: TGTGCCAGCAGCCTACGAACGGGACATCAAGAGCAGTACTTC

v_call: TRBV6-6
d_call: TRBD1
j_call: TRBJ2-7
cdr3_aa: CASSRGQSPYEQYF
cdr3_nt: TGTGCCAGCAGTAGGGGGCAGTCCCCCTACGAGCAGTACTTC

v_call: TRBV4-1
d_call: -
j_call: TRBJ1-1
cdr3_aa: CASSQVTAGTEAFF
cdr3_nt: TGCGCCAGCAGCCAAGTAACTGCAGGGACTGAAGCTTTCTTT

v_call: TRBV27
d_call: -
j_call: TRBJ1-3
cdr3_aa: CASSSALGAGNTIYF
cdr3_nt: TGTGCCAGCAGTTCGGCTCTAGGGGCTGGAAACACCATATATTTT

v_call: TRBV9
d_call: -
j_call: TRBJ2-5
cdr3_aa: CASRRTEQETQYF
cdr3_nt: TGTGCCAGCAGGAGGACAGAGCAAGAGACCCAGTACTTC

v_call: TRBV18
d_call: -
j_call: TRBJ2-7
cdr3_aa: CASSGQGYEQYF
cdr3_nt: TGTGCCAGCTCAGGGCAGGGATACGAGCAGTACTTC

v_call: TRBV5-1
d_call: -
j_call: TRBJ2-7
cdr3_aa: CASRDQGGTGEQYF
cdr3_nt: TGCGCCAGCAGGGACCAGGGGGGAACCGGCGAGCAGTACTTC

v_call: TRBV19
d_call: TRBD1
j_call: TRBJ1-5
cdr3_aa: CASIATGQGYQPQHF
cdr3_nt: TGTGCCAGTATAGCCACGGGACAGGGGTATCAGCCCCAGCATTTT

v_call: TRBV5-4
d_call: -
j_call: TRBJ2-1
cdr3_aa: CAYKADSFDNEQFF
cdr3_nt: TGTGCCTACAAGGCGGACAGTTTCGACAATGAGCAGTTCTTC

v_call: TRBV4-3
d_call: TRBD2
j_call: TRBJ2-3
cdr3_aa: CASSQEMAGGFTDTQYF
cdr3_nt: TGCGCCAGCAGCCAAGAAATGGCGGGAGGGTTCACAGATACGCAGTATTTT

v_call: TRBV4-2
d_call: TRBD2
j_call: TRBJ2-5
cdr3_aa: CASSPSGGWVATQYF
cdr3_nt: TGTGCCAGCAGCCCCTCGGGGGGTTGGGTAGCGACCCAGTACTTC

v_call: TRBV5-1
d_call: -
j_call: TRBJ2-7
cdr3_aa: CASSLVRDSYEQYF
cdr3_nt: TGCGCCAGCAGCTTGGTCAGGGACTCCTACGAGCAGTACTTC

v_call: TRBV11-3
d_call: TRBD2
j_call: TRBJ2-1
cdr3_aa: CASSPGTSGTKTGDEQFF
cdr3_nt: TGTGCCAGCAGCCCGGGGACTAGCGGGACCAAAACAGGGGATGAGCAGTTCTTC

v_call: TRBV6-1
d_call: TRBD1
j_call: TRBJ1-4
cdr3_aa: CASSGRQGTTNEKLFF
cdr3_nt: TGTGCCAGCAGTGGACGACAGGGGACAACTAATGAAAAACTGTTTTTT

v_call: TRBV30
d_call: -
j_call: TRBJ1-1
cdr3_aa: CAWSLMEGGTEAFF
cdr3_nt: TGTGCCTGGAGTCTGATGGAGGGTGGCACTGAAGCTTTCTTT

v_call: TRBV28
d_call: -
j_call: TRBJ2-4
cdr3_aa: CASRGLNAKNIQYF
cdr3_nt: TGTGCCAGCAGAGGACTTAATGCCAAAAACATTCAGTACTTC

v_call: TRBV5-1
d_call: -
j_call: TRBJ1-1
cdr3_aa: CASSLQWETEAFF
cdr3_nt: TGCGCCAGCAGCTTGCAGTGGGAGACTGAAGCTTTCTTT

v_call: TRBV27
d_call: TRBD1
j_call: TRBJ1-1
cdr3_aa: CASSRTGPLEAFF
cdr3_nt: TGTGCCAGCAGTCGGACAGGGCCGCTTGAAGCTTTCTTT

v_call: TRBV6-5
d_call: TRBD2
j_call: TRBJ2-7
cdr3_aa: CASSPAGVSYEQYF
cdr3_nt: TGTGCCAGCAGTCCTGCGGGAGTCTCCTACGAGCAGTACTTC